This T cell receptor (beta chain) emerged from a study of shared clonotypes between healthy human individuals. Those who donated, Caucasian adults without exception, all lived in Nashville, Tennessee. Trimming took 2 bases from V and 0 from J; bases not matched to a gene: 2. The CDR3 spans 17 residues. The germline V gene encodes CDR1 ENHRY and CDR2 SYGVKD. Per the study methods: ImmunoSEQ yielded junction-only sequences lacking quality scores, so filtering differed. The method was immunoSEQ multiplex PCR; TCRdb's version includes in-frame clones alone and lacks a portion of them. The V and J calls and clone size were taken over from that table, and D and trimming were inferred from the DNA. This sample yields some 2,400,000 clones, of which nearly 97% are seen a single time; less than 0.15% belongs to the top ten.

This chain uses TRBV10-3 with TRBJ2-6; 9 positions agree with TRBD1. Sequencing was performed on naive CD4+ T cells sorted from blood. Subset denoted: CD45RA+ positively selected. This receptor was identified in a man aged 18 to 29 in good health. The CDR3 nucleotides are TGTGCCATCAGTGAGGCGACAGGGGGCTCTGGGGCCAACGTCCTGACTTTC. Its translation is CAISEATGGSGANVLTF.